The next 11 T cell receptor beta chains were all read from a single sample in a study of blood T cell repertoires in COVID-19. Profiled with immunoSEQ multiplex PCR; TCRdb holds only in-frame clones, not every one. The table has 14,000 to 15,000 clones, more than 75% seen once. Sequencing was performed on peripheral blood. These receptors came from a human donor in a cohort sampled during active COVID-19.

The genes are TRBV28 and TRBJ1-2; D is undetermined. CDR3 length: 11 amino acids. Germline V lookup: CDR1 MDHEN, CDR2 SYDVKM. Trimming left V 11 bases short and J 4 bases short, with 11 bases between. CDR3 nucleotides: TGTGCCGGAAAGACAACCTATGGCTACACCTTC. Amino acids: CAGKTTYGYTF.

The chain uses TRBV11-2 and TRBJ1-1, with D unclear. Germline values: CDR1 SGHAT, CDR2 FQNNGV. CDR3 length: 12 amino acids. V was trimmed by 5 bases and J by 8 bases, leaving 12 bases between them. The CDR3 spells CASSVTYLEAFF. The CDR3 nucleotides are TGTGCCAGCAGCGTAACTTACCTGGAAGCTTTCTTT.

The DNA of the CDR3 is TGTGCCAGCAGTTATGGGGGGACTCGCTCCTACGAGCAGTACTTC. Translating gives CASSYGGTRSYEQYF. J is TRBJ2-7 and V is TRBV6-5; possibly TRBD2 for D (6 bases). The V end was cut by 3 bases, the J end by 0 bases, with 12 bases between. The CDR3 length is 15 residues. Germline values: CDR1 MNHEY, CDR2 SVGAGI.

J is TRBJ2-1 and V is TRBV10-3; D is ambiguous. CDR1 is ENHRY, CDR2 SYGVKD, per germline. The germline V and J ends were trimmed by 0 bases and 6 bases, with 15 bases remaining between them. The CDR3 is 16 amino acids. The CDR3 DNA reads TGTGCCATCAGTGAGTCGAACCGGTTAGCTCTCAATGAGCAGTTCTTC. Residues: CAISESNRLALNEQFF.

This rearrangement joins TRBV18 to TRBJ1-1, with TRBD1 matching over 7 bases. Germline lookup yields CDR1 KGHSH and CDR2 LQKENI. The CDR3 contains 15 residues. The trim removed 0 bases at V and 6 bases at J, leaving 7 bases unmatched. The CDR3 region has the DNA TGTGCCAGCTCACCACCGTTAGGGGGCGCGTCTGAAGCTTTCTTT. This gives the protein CASSPPLGGASEAFF.

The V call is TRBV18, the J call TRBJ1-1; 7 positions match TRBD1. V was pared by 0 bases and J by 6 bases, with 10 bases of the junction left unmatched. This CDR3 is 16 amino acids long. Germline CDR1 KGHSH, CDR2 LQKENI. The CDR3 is CASSPPLKRGPSEAFF. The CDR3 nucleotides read TGTGCCAGCTCACCACCACTTAAGAGGGGGCCATCTGAAGCTTTCTTT.

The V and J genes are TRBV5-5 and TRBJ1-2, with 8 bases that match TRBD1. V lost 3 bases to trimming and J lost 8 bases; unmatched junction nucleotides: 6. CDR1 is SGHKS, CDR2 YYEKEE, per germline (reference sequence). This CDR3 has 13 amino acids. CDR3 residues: CASSSPDREGYTF. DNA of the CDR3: TGTGCCAGCAGCTCGCCGGACAGGGAGGGCTACACCTTC.

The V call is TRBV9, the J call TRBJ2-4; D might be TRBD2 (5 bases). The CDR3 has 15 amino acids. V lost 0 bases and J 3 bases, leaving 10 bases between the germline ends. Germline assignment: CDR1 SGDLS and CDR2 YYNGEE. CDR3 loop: CASSVAPGSKNIQYF. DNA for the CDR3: TGTGCCAGCAGCGTAGCCCCTGGGAGCAAAAACATTCAGTACTTC.

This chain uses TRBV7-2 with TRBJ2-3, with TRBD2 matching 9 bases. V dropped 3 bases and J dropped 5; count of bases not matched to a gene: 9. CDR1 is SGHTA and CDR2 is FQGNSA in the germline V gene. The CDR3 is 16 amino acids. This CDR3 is CASSFLAGGLGDTQYF. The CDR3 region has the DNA TGTGCCAGCAGCTTTTTGGCGGGGGGGCTTGGAGATACGCAGTATTTT.

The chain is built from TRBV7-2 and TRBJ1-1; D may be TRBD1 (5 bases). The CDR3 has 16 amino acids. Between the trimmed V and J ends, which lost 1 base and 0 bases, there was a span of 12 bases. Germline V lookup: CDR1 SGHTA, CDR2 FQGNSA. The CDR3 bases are TGTGCCAGCAGCTTAGACGAAGCCAGGGTGAACACTGAAGCTTTCTTT. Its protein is CASSLDEARVNTEAFF.

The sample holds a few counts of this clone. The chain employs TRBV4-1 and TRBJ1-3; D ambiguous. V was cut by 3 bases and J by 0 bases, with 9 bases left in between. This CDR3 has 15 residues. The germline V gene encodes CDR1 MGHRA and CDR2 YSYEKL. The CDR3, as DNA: TGCGCCAGCAGCCAGGTGCAGATCTCTGGAAACACCATATATTTT. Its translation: CASSQVQISGNTIYF.